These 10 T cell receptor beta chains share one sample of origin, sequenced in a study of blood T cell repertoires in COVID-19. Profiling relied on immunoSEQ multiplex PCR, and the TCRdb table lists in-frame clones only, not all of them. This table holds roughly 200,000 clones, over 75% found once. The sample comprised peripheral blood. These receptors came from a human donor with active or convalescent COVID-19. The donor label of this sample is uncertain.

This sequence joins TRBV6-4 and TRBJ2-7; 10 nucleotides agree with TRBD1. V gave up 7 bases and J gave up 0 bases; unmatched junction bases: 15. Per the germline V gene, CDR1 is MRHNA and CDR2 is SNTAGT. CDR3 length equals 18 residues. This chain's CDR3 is CASTSPMTGQGHSYEQYF. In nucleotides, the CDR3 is TGTGCCAGCACTTCCCCAATGACGGGACAGGGGCACTCCTACGAGCAGTACTTC.

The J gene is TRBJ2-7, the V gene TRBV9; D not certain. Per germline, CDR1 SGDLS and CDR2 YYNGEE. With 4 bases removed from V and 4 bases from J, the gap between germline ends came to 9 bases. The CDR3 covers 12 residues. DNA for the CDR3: TGTGCCAGCAGCCCCTCCAGATACGAGCAGTACTTC. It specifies CASSPSRYEQYF.

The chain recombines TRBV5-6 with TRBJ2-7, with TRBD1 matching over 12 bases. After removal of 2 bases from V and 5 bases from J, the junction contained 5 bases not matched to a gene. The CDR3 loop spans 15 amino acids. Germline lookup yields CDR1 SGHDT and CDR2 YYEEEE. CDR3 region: CASSFGTGGFDEQYF. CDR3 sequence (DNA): TGTGCCAGCAGCTTTGGGACAGGGGGCTTTGACGAGCAGTACTTC.

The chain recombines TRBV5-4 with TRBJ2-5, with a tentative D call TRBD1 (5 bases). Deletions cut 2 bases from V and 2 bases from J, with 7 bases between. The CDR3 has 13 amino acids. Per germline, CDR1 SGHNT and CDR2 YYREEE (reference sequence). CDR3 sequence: CASSFQGQETQYF. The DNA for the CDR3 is TGTGCCAGCAGCTTCCAGGGACAAGAGACCCAGTACTTC.

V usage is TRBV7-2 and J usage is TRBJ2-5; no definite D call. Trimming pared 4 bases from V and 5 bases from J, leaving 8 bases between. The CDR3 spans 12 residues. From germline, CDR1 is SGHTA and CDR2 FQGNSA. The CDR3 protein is CASSSSLETQYF. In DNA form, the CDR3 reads TGTGCCAGCAGCTCTAGTTTGGAGACCCAGTACTTC.

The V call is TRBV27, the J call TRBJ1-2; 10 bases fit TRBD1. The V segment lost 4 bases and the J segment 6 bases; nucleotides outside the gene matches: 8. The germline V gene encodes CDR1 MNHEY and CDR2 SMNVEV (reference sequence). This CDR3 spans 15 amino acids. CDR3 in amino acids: CASSYRGTGVNGYTF. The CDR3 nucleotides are TGTGCCAGCAGTTACCGTGGGACAGGGGTTAATGGCTACACCTTC.

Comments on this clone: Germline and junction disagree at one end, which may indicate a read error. CDR3 protein: CASSNSDRRETQYF. CDR3 in DNA: TGTGCCAGCAGTAACTCGGACAGGCGAGAGACCCAGTACTTC. The chain employs TRBV6-2 or TRBV6-3 and TRBJ2-5, with TRBD1 matching over 7 bases. The CDR3 covers 14 residues. Germline lookup yields CDR1 MNHEY and CDR2 SVGEGT.

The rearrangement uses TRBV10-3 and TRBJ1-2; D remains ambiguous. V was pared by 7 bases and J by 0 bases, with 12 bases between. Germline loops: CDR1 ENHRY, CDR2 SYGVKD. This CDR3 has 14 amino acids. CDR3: CAITGGGANYGYTF. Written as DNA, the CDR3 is TGTGCCATCACCGGCGGAGGCGCTAACTATGGCTACACCTTC.

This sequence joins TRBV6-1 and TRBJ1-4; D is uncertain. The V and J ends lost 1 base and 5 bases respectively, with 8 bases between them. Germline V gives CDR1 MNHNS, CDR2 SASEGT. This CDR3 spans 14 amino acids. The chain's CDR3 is CASSEERRNEKLFF. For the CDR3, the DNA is TGTGCCAGCAGTGAAGAACGGAGGAATGAAAAACTGTTTTTT.

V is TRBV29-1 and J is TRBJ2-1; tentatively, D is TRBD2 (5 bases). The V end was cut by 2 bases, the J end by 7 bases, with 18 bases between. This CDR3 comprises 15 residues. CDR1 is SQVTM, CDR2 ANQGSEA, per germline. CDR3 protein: CSVESRERIGNEQFF. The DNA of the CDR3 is TGCAGCGTTGAAAGCCGCGAGCGGATAGGAAATGAGCAGTTCTTC.